The sequence of this T cell receptor (beta chain) was determined in a study of cytomegalovirus exposure and HLA in healthy donors. Primers for the PCR totalled 60 Vbeta and 13 Jbeta. Measured with immunoSEQ multiplex PCR; TCRdb has only the in-frame clones, and not every one. The data hold approximately 170,000 clones, with around 77% observed a single time. The receptor was derived from a female donor in good health and CMV-seronegative. The specimen sequenced was PBMCs.

CDR3 nucleotides: TGCAGCGTCAAGCCAGTAGCGGGGGCACAAGAGACCCAGTACTTC. Its translation: CSVKPVAGAQETQYF. J is TRBJ2-5 and V is TRBV29-1, with TRBD2 identical over 9 bases. There are 15 residues in the CDR3. Germline assignment: CDR1 SQVTM and CDR2 ANQGSEA. J gave up 2 bases and V 6 bases, and 10 bases lay outside the gene matches.